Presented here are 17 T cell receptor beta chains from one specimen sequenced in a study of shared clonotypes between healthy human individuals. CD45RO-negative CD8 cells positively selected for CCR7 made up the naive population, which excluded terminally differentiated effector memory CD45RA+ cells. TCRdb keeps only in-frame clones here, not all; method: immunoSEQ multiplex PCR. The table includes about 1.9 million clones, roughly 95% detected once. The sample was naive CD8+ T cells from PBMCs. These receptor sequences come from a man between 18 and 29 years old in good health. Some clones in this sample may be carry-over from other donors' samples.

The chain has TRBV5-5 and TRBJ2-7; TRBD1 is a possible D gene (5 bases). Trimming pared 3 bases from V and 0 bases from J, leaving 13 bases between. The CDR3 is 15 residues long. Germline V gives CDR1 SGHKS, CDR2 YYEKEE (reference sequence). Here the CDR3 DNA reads TGTGCCAGCAGCTGGGGCCACAAAAGCTCCTACGAGCAGTACTTC. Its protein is CASSWGHKSSYEQYF.

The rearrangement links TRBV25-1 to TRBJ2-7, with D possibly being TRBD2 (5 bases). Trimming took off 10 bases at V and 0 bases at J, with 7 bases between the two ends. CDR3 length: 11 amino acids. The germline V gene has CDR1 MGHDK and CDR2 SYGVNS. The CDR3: CATGVSYEQYF. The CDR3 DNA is TGTGCCACCGGGGTCTCCTACGAGCAGTACTTC.

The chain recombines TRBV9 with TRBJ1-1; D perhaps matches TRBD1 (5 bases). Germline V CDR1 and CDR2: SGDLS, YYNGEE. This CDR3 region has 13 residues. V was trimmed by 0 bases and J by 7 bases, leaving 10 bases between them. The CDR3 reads CASSVGRTHEAFF. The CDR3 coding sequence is TGTGCCAGCAGCGTAGGTCGGACACATGAAGCTTTCTTT. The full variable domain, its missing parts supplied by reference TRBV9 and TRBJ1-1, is DSGVTQTPKHLITATGQRVTLRCSPRSGDLSVYWYQQSLDQGLQFLIQYYNGEERAKGNILERFSAQQFPDLHSELNLSSLELGDSALYFCASSVGRTHEAFFGQGTRLTVV.

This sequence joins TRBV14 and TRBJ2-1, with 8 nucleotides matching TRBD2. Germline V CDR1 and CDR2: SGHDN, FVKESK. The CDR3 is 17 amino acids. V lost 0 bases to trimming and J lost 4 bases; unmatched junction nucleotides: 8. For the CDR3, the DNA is TGTGCCAGCAGCCAAGATCTACTCGTAGCGGGGTACAATGAGCAGTTCTTC. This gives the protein CASSQDLLVAGYNEQFF.

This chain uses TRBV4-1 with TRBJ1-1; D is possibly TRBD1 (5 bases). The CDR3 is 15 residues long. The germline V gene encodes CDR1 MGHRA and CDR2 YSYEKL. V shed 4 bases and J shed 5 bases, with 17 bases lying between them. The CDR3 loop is CASSLGNPGRTEAFF. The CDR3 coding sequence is TGCGCCAGCAGCCTGGGTAATCCGGGACGAACTGAAGCTTTCTTT.

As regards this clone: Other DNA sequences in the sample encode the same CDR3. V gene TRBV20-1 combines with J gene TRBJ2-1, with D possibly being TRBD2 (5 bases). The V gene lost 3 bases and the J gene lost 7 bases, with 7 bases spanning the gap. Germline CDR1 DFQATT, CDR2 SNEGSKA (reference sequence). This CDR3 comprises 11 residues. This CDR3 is CSARAGNEQFF. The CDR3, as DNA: TGCAGTGCTAGGGCGGGTAATGAGCAGTTCTTC.

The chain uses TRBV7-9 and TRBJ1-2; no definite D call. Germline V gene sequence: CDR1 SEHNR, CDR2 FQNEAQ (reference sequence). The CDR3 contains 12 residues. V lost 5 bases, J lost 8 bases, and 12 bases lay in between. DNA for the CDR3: TGTGCCAGCAGCCCTCACTCGGGGGGCTACACCTTC. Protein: CASSPHSGGYTF.

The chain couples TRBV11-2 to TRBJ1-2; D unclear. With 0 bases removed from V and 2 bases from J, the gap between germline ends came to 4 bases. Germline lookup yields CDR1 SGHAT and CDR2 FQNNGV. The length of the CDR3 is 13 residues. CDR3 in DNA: TGTGCCAGCAGCTTAGAACGGAACTATGGCTACACCTTC. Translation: CASSLERNYGYTF.

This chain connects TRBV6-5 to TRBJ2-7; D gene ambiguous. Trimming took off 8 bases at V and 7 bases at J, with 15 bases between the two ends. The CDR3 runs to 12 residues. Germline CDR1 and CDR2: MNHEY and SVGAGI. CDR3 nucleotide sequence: TGTGCCAGCGGCTCGACTCTCTGGGAGCAGTACTTC. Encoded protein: CASGSTLWEQYF.

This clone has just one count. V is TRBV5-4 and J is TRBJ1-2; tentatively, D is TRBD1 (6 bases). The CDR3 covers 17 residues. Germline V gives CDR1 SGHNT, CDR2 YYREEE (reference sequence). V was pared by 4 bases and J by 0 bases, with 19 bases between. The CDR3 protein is CASSQDGWTVTNYGYTF. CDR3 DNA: TGTGCCAGCAGCCAGGACGGGTGGACAGTTACTAACTATGGCTACACCTTC.

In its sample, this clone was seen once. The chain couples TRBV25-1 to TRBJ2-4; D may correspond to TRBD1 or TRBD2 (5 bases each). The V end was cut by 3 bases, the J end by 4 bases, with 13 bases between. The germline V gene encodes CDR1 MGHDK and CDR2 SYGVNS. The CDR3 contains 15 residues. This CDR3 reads CASSDIQGEKNIQYF. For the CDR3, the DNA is TGTGCCAGCAGTGACATTCAAGGGGAGAAAAACATTCAGTACTTC.

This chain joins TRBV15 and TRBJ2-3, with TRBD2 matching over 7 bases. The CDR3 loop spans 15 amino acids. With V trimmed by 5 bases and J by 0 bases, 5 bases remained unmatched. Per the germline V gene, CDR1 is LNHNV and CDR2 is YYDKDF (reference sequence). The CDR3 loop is CATSFGGVSTDTQYF. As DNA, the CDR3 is TGTGCCACCAGCTTTGGGGGGGTTAGCACAGATACGCAGTATTTT.

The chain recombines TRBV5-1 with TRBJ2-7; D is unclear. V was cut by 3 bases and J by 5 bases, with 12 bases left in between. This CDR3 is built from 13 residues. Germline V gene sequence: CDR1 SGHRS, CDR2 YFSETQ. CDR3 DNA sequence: TGCGCCAGCAGCTCCGGGCCCGGCAACGAGCAGTACTTC. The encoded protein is CASSSGPGNEQYF.

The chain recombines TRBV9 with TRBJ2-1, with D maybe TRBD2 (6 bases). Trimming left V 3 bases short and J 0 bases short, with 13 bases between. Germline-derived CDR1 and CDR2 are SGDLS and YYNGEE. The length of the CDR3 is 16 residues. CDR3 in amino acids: CASSAGAGGSYNEQFF. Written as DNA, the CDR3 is TGTGCCAGCAGCGCGGGCGCCGGGGGCTCCTACAATGAGCAGTTCTTC.

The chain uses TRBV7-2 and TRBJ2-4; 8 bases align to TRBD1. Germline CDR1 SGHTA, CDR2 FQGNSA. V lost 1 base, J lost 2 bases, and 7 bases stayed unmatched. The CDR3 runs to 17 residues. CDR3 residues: CASSLGARGLTKNIQYF. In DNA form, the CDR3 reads TGTGCCAGCAGCTTAGGGGCCAGGGGGCTTACCAAAAACATTCAGTACTTC.

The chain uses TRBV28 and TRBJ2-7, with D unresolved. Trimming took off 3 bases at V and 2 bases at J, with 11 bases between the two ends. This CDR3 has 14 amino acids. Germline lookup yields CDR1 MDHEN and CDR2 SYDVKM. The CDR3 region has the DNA TGTGCCAGCAGTTTTTGGGGATCGACCTACGAGCAGTACTTC. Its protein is CASSFWGSTYEQYF.

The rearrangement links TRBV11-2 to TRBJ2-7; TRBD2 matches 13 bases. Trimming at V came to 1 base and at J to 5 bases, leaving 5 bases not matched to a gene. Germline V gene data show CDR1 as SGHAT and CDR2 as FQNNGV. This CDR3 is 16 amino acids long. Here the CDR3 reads CASSLVGLAGDDEQYF. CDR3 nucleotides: TGTGCCAGCAGCTTAGTCGGACTAGCGGGAGATGACGAGCAGTACTTC.